This TCR beta chain was captured in a study of HIV-infected patients and healthy controls. The CDR3 contains 13 residues. The V and J ends lost 4 bases and 14 bases respectively, with 17 bases between them. Germline V lookup: CDR1 SGHTA, CDR2 FQGTGA. TCRdb reprocessed the 5' RACE reads with MiXCR, giving one entry per CDR3 protein. This sample has about 67,000 distinct CDR3 sequences, with around 17% found just once. The chain carries TRBV7-3 and TRBJ2-2; perhaps TRBD2 as D (6 bases). The sequencing input was CD4+ T cells from blood. The source is a human donor in good health. The CDR3 nucleotides read TGTGCCAGCAGCTCGACCTCCCGCGGGACTCTGTTTTTT. Its translation: CASSSTSRGTLFF.